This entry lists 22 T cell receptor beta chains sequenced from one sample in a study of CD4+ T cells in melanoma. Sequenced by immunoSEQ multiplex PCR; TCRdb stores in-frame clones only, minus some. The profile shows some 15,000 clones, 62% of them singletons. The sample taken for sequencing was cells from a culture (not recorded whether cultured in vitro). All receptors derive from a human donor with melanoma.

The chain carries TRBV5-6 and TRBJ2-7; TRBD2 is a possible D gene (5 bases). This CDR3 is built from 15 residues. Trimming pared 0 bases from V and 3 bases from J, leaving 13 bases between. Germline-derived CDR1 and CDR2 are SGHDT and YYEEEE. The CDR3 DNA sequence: TGTGCCAGCAGCTTGGCTCCCAGCGGAGTCTACGAGCAGTACTTC. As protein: CASSLAPSGVYEQYF.

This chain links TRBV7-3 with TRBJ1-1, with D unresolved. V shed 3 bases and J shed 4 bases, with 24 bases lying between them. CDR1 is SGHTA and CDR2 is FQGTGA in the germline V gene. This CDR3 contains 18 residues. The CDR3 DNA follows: TGTGCCAGCAGCTTGATCCACGGCGTCCGCGTTCTCGGCACTGAAGCTTTCTTT. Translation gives CASSLIHGVRVLGTEAFF.

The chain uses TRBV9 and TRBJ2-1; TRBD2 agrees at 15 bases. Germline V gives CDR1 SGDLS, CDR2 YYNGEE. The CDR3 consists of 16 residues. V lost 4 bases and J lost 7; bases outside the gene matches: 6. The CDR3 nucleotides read TGTGCCAGCAGCCAAGGACTAGCGGGGGGGCTGAATGAGCAGTTCTTC. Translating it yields CASSQGLAGGLNEQFF.

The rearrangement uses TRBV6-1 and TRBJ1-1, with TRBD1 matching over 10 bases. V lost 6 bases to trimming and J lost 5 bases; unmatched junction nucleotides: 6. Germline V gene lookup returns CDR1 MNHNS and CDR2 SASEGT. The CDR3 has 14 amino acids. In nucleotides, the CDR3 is TGTGCCAGCAGGGGGGACAGGGGATTAACTGAAGCTTTCTTT. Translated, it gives CASRGDRGLTEAFF.

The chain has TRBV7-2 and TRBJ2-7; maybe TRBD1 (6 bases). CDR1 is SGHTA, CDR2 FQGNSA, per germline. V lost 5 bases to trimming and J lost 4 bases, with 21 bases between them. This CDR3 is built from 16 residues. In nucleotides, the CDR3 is TGTGCCAGCAGCGCGCGCTGGGGCAGGGGCAAGTACGAGCAGTACTTC. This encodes CASSARWGRGKYEQYF.

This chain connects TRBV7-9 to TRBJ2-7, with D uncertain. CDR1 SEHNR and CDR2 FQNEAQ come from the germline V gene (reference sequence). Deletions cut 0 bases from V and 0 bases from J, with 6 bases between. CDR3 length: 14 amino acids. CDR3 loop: CASSLAGISYEQYF. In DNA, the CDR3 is TGTGCCAGCAGCTTAGCAGGTATCTCCTACGAGCAGTACTTC.

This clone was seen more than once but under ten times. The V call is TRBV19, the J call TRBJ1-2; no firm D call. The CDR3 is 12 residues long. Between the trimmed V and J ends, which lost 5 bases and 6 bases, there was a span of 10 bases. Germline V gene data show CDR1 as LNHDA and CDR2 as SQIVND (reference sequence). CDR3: CASSGQVDGYTF. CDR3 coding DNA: TGTGCCAGTAGTGGTCAGGTCGATGGCTACACCTTC.

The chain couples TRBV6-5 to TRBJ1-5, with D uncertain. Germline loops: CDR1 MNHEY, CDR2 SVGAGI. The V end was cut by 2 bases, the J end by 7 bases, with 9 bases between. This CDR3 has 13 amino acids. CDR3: CASSYTKNQPQHF. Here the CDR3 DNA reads TGTGCCAGCAGTTACACCAAGAACCAGCCCCAGCATTTT.

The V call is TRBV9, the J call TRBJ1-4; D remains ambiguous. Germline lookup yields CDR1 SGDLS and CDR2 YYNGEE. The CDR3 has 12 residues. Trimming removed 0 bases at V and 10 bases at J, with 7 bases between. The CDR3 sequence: CASSVVSIKLFF. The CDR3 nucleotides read TGTGCCAGCAGCGTAGTGTCAATAAAACTGTTTTTT.

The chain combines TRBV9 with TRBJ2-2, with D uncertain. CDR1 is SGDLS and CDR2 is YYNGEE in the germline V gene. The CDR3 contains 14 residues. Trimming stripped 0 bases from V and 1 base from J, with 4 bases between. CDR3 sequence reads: CASSVVGNTGELFF. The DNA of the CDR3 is TGTGCCAGCAGCGTAGTAGGGAACACCGGGGAGCTGTTTTTT.

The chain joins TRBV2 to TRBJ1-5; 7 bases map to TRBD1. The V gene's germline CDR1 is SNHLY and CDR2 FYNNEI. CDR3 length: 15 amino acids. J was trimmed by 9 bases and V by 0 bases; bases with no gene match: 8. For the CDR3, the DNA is TGTGCCAGCAGTGAAGCTCGACAGGGCGGAGGGCCCCAGCATTTT. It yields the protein CASSEARQGGGPQHF.

The chain's CDR3 is CASSNCSGEDYEQYF. DNA of the CDR3: TGTGCCAGCAGCAACTGTTCGGGGGAGGACTACGAGCAGTACTTC. The chain recombines TRBV21-1 with TRBJ2-7; TRBD2 is the table's D call, not checked against the DNA. TRBV21-1 is a listed pseudogene. This CDR3 comprises 15 residues.

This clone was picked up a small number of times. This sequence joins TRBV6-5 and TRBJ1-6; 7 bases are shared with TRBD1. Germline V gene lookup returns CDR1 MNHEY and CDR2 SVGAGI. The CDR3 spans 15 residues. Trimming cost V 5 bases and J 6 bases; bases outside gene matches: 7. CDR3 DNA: TGTGCCAGCAGTCAGACCGGGACAGCTAATTCACCCCTCCACTTT. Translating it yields CASSQTGTANSPLHF.

The CDR3 protein is CASSPSPQGNTIYF. DNA for the CDR3: TGTGCCAGCTCACCCTCCCCCCAGGGAAACACCATATATTTT. The chain couples TRBV18 to TRBJ1-3; no clear D. This CDR3 has 14 amino acids. Germline V gene lookup returns CDR1 KGHSH and CDR2 LQKENI. The V end was cut by 3 bases, the J end by 4 bases, with 10 bases between. Complete variable domain (other parts from reference TRBV18 and TRBJ1-3): NAGVMQNPRHLVRRRGQEARLRCSPMKGHSHVYWYRQLPEEGLKFMVYLQKENIIDESGMPKERFSAEFPKEGPSILRIQQVVRGDSAAYFCASSPSPQGNTIYFGEGSWLTVV.

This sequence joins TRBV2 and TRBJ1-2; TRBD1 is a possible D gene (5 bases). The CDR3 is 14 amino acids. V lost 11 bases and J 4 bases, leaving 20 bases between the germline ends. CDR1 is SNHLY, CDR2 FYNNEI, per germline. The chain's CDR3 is CADSIAGLSYGYTF. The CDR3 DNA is TGTGCCGACTCGATCGCAGGGCTATCCTATGGCTACACCTTC.

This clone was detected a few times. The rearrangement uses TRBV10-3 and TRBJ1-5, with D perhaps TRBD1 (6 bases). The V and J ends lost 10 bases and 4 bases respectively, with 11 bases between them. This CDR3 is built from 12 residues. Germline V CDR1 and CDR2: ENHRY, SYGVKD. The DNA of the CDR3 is TGTGCCAGCAACAGGGATAATCAGCCCCAGCATTTT. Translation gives CASNRDNQPQHF.

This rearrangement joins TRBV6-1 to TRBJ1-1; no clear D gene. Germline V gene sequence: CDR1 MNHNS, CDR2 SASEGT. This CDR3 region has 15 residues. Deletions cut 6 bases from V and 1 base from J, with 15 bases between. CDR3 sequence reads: CASSKDPYTNTEAFF. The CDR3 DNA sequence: TGTGCCAGCAGCAAAGACCCTTATACGAACACTGAAGCTTTCTTT.

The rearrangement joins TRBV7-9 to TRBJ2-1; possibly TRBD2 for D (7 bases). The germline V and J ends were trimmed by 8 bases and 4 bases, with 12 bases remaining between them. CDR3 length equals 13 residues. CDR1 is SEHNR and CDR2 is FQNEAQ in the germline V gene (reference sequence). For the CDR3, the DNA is TGTGCCAGCGAGGGGGGGGCTTACAATGAGCAGTTCTTC. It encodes CASEGGAYNEQFF.

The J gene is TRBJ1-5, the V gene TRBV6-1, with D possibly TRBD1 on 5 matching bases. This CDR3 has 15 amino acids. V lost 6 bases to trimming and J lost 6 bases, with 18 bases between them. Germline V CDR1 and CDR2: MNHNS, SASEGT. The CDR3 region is CASRRIEGVSQPQHF. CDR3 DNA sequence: TGTGCCAGCAGAAGAATAGAAGGGGTTTCTCAGCCCCAGCATTTT.

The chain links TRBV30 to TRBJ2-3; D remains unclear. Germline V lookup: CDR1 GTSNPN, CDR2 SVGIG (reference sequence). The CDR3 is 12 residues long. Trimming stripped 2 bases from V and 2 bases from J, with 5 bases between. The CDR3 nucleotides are TGTGCCTGGAGTAAAGCCACAGATACGCAGTATTTT. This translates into CAWSKATDTQYF.

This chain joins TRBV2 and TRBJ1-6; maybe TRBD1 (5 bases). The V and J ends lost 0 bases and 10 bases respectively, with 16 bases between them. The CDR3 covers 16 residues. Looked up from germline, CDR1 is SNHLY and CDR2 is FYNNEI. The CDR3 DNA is TGTGCCAGCAGTGAAGCAGCGGGCGCGGGGGGGTCACCCCTCCACTTT. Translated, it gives CASSEAAGAGGSPLHF. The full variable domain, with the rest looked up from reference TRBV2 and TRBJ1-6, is EPEVTQTPSHQVTQMGQEVILRCVPISNHLYFYWYRQILGQKVEFLVSFYNNEISEKSEIFDDQFSVERPDGSNFTLKIRSTKLEDSAMYFCASSEAAGAGGSPLHFGNGTRLTVT.

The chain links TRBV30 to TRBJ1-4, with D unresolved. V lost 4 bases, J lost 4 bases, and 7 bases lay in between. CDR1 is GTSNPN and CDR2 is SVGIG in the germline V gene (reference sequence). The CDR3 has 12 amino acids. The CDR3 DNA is TGTGCCTGGAAAGGAGATAATGAAAAACTGTTTTTT. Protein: CAWKGDNEKLFF.